This is a list of T cell receptor beta chains from one sample in a study of shared clonotypes between healthy human individuals. Produced via immunoSEQ multiplex PCR; TCRdb's table is partial and in-frame only. The data hold 2 million to 2.5 million clones, with 93% observed a single time. Sequences were obtained from naive CD4+ T cells from PBMCs. The receptors shown here come from a man aged 18 to 35 in good health. Some clones in this sample may be carry-over from other donors' samples. Each CDR3 is given with its conserved first and last residue. A D gene is named only where the DNA matches it firmly. Clone size is given for some rows only: seen once, a few or many times, or a class if the clone is expanded.

TRBJ1-4	-	-	TRBV5-6	CASSLWQGTNEKLFF	TGTGCCAGCAGCTTGTGGCAGGGGACTAATGAAAAACTGTTTTTT
TRBJ2-7	-	-	TRBV4-1	CASSLTSRLEQYF	TGCGCCAGCAGCCTTACATCGCGGCTCGAGCAGTACTTC
TRBJ1-6	-	-	TRBV6-6	CASTRLGEPLHF	TGTGCCAGCACTCGCCTCGGGGAACCCCTCCACTTT
TRBJ2-2	-	few	TRBV20-1	CSARNTGELFF	TGCAGTGCTAGGAACACCGGGGAGCTGTTTTTT
TRBJ2-7	TRBD2	-	TRBV29-1	CSVGTSGTSVSYEQYF	TGCAGCGTTGGGACTAGCGGGACCTCAGTCTCCTACGAGCAGTACTTC
TRBJ1-1	-	-	TRBV5-6	CASSYTGAATNTEAFF	TGTGCCAGCAGCTACACCGGGGCAGCGACCAACACTGAAGCTTTCTTT
TRBJ1-3	TRBD1	few	TRBV19	CASRPTGSSGNTIYF	TGTGCCAGTAGGCCGACAGGGAGCTCTGGAAACACCATATATTTT
TRBJ1-2	TRBD1	-	TRBV30	CAWSPDRGVGYTF	TGTGCCTGGAGTCCCGACAGGGGCGTGGGCTACACCTTC
TRBJ2-5	-	-	TRBV5-1	CASSLGLATPVGVTQYF	TGCGCCAGCAGCTTGGGTCTTGCGACACCGGTGGGTGTGACCCAGTACTTC
TRBJ2-7	TRBD2	-	TRBV6-1	CASSDPAGFYEQYF	TGTGCCAGCAGTGACCCAGCGGGATTCTACGAGCAGTACTTC
TRBJ1-2	TRBD1	once	TRBV28	CASSGTVLYGYTF	TGTGCCAGCAGTGGGACAGTTCTATATGGCTACACCTTC
TRBJ1-5	-	once	TRBV19	CASTVRTTGGGQPQHF	TGTGCCAGTACCGTCCGAACGACAGGTGGGGGTCAGCCCCAGCATTTT
TRBJ2-7	-	-	TRBV6-6	CASQNGGPGGVFEQYF	TGTGCCTCACAGAACGGCGGGCCAGGGGGGGTGTTTGAGCAGTACTTC
TRBJ2-7	TRBD2	-	TRBV18	CASSPISTSGSSYEQYF	TGTGCCAGCTCACCGATTAGCACTAGCGGGAGCTCCTACGAGCAGTACTTC
TRBJ2-7	TRBD2	-	TRBV28	CASSLPGLAGPREQYF	TGTGCCAGCAGTTTACCCGGACTAGCAGGACCCCGGGAGCAGTACTTC
TRBJ2-6	-	-	TRBV28	CASSFNRPGGANVLTF	TGTGCCAGCAGTTTTAACAGGCCCGGAGGGGCCAACGTCCTGACTTTC
TRBJ2-7	TRBD1	-	TRBV28	CASSSGQDPPEQYF	TGTGCCAGCAGTTCGGGACAGGATCCACCCGAGCAGTACTTC
TRBJ1-5	TRBD1	-	TRBV5-6	CASSLGRQGKPQHF	TGTGCCAGCAGCTTGGGCAGACAGGGGAAGCCCCAGCATTTT
TRBJ2-1	TRBD2	-	TRBV18	CASSPATSYEQFF	TGTGCCAGCTCACCAGCGACTAGCTATGAGCAGTTCTTC
TRBJ2-3	-	-	TRBV18	CASSPEGSTDTQYF	TGTGCCAGCTCACCAGAGGGCTCCACAGATACGCAGTATTTT